This T cell receptor (beta chain) appears in the sequencing data of a study of graft-versus-host responses after intestinal transplantation. Study-wide background: All of the recipients had induction that used anti-thymocyte globulin, then tacrolimus and steroids for approximately 3 years.

The protocol was immunoSEQ multiplex PCR, while the TCRdb copy is restricted to in-frame clones and leaves out a portion. There are roughly 75,000 clones in the sample; 91% occur only once, and over 0.095% lies in the top ten. With regard to this clone: No antigen is known for it.

The V end was cut by 5 bases, the J end by 9 bases, with 17 bases between. The CDR3 covers 14 residues. Germline CDR1 is SGHTA and CDR2 is FQGNSA. The chain has TRBV7-2 and TRBJ1-5; the D is unclear. The sample in question was unstimulated CD4+ T cells sorted from spleen or lymph node cells, obtained before intestinal transplant. This clonotype was obtained from a human donor who received an intestinal transplant. Written as DNA, the CDR3 is TGTGCCAGCAGCAGACAACAAGGTTCCGGGCCCCAGCATTTT. Amino acids: CASSRQQGSGPQHF.